This T cell receptor (beta chain) was recorded in a study of response to subunit inactivated influenza vaccine. Study-level results: The authors suggested that every seasonal influenza vaccination recruits few new T cells.

From germline, CDR1 is MNHNY and CDR2 SVGAGI (reference sequence). J lost 4 bases, V lost 6 bases, and 0 bases had no gene match. The CDR3 spans 12 residues. One entry per CDR3 protein, called by TCRdb with MiXCR from the RT-PCR reads. The data show almost 600,000 distinct CDR3 sequences, with 12% to 15% seen just once and approximately 12% held by the top ten. On this clonotype: Antigen specificity is unknown.

The sequence derives from a man aged 50 to 60 who received an inactivated influenza vaccine. The material was PBMCs from blood, obtained 11 to 12 days after vaccination. This chain links TRBV6-6 with TRBJ2-3; TRBD2 agrees at 8 bases. CDR3 protein: CASRTSADTQYF. The CDR3 DNA follows: TGTGCCAGCAGGACTAGCGCAGATACGCAGTATTTT.